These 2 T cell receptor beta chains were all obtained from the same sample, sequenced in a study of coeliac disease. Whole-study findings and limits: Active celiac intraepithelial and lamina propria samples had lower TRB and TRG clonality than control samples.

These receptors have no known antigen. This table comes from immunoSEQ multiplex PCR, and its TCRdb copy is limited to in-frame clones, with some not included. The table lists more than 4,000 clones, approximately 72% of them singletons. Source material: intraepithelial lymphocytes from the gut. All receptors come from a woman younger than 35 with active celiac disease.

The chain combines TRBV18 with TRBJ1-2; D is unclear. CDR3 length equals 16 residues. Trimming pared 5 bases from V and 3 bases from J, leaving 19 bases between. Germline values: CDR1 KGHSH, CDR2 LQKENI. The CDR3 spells CASSLQTRTMDYGYTF. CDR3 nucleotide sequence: TGTGCCAGCTCATTACAAACACGAACAATGGACTATGGCTACACCTTC. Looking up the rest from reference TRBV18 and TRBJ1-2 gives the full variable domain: NAGVMQNPRHLVRRRGQEARLRCSPMKGHSHVYWYRQLPEEGLKFMVYLQKENIIDESGMPKERFSAEFPKEGPSILRIQQVVRGDSAAYFCASSLQTRTMDYGYTFGSGTRLTVV.

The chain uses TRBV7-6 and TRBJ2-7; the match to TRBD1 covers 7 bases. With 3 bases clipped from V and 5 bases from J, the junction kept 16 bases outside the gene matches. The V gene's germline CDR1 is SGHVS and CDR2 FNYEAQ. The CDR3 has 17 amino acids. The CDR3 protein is CASSFLLQGLLPHEQYF. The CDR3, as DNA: TGTGCCAGCAGCTTTCTTTTACAGGGGCTACTCCCCCACGAGCAGTACTTC.